The entry below describes one T cell receptor (beta chain). This specimen comes from a study of blood T cell repertoires in COVID-19. For the study at large: The study drew acute and convalescent COVID-19 samples from the United States, Italy and Spain. From T cells, B-cell-depleted T cells, or PBMCs came the material, which was cDNA or gDNA.

Enrolled during active infection, Seattle patients were then followed longitudinally. In the authors' workflow: From reference gene primer amplification, estimates of nucleated cell counts were derived. The repertoire was sequenced with immunoSEQ multiplex PCR; TCRdb's copy has only in-frame clones and lacks some. That table supplies the V and J calls and clone size; D and trimming were determined from the DNA. The sample contains almost 200,000 clones, 70% to 90% of which appear only once. The CDR3 runs to 11 residues. The germline V and J ends were trimmed by 8 bases and 5 bases, with 8 bases remaining between them. CDR1 is MDHEN, CDR2 SYDVKM, per germline.

The clonotype was recovered from a man aged 60 to 69 with COVID-19, enrolled during active disease. The material sequenced was peripheral blood. The V gene is TRBV28, the J gene TRBJ2-3; D gene unclear. As DNA, the CDR3 is TGTGCCAGCGCACTAATAGATACGCAGTATTTT. As protein: CASALIDTQYF.